Given below is one TCR beta chain in context. Its specific antigen is unknown. Base quality data are lacking; no much larger clone is found one base away. Genomic DNA was used as template for profiling of TCR beta VDJ combinations and CDR3 sequences. TCR repertoire sequencing was run on an Illumina HiSeq 2000. Regarding the original processing steps: Repertoire assessment relied on Simpson's diversity index, CDR3 size and DJ length profiles, and TRBV/TRBJ rearrangement plots. Whichever DNA sequence was most abundant in the deep sequencing data was defined as the immunodominant clone. CDR3 amino acid sequences were screened for sharing across subjects and were compared with published repertoires and the VDJdb database. TCRdb reran the public reads through fastp at Q25 and MiXCR, keeping productive beta chains. Each CDR3 protein gets just one entry, which takes the most common genes and DNA from the rows behind it. The V and J calls here are based on TCRdb, not the publication. This sample holds some 410,000 distinct CDR3 sequences; 65% to 80% were observed only once. 4% of the sample lies in the top ten.

The sample is drawn from a study of CD8+CD57+ T cells in acquired aplastic anemia (dated by TCRdb to the late 2010s). For context, the study as a whole: A mean of around 3.2 ug of DNA, ranging from roughly 0.2 to 30 ug, was extracted from sorted CD4+ and CD8+ cells. An average of approximately 10 million reads for CD4+ cells and under 13 million reads for CD8+ cells was obtained from healthy donor samples.

General conclusions and limits of the study: Roughly 30 CD8+ CDR3 sequences were found to be shared between patients and controls, but these sequences appeared to be highly expressed in patients and within the immunodominant clones of the patients. No significant difference in CD8+ Simpson's diversity was found between patients and healthy controls (P=0.060).

The CDR3 goes from the cysteine to the phenylalanine over 12 residues. Only the CDR3 DNA stays, 36 bases, in frame from base 1. Taken from the germline V gene (reference sequence), the CDR1 and CDR2 loops are DFQATT and SNEGSKA. V was cut back by 4 bases and J by 3 bases, leaving a gap of 10 bases between them. The study deep-sequenced TCR repertoires of sorted CD4+ and CD8+ blood T cells from severe aplastic anemia patients and healthy subjects. Ficoll-Paque density gradient centrifugation was used to isolate peripheral blood mononuclear cells. CD4+ and CD8+ T cells were sorted by FACS or magnetic beads before DNA extraction.

This receptor chain uses TRBV20-1 and TRBJ2-7; TRBD1 is perhaps the D gene, given 5 matching bases. The receptor comes from a human donor in good health, serving as a control. What was sequenced was sorted CD4+, CD8+, or CD8+CD57+ T cells (not recorded which) from PBMCs. The CDR3 reads as follows: CSAIRVNYEQYF. The DNA reads as follows: TGCAGTGCTATCAGGGTCAACTACGAGCAGTACTTC.